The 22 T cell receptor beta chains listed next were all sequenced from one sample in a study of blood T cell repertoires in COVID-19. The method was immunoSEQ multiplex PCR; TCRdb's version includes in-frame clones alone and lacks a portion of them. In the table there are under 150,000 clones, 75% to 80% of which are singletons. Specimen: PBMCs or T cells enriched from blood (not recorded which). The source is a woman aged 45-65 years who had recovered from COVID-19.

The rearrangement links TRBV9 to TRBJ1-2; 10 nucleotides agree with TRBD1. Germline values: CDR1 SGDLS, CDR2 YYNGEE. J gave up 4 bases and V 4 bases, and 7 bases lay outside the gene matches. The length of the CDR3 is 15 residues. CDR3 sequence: CASSPGQGGFYGYTF. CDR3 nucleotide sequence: TGTGCCAGCAGCCCCGGACAGGGGGGTTTCTATGGCTACACCTTC.

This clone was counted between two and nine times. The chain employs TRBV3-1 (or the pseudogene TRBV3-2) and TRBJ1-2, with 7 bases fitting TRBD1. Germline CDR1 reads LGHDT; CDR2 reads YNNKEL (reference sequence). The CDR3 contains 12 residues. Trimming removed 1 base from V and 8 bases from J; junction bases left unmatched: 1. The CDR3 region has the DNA TGTGCCAGCAGCCAAGCAGGGGGGGGCTACACCTTC. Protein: CASSQAGGGYTF.

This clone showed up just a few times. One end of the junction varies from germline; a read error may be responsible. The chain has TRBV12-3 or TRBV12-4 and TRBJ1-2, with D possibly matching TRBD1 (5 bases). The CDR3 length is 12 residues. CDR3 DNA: TGTGCCAGCAGTTCGACCCGGGGGACCGGCTCCTTC. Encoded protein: CASSSTRGTGSF.

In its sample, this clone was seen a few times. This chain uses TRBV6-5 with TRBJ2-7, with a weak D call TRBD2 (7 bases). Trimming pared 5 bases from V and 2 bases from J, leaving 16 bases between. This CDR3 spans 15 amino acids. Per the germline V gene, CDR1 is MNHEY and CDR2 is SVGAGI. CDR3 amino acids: CASSPRGGDTYEQYF. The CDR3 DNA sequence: TGTGCCAGCAGTCCCCGCGGGGGCGACACCTACGAGCAGTACTTC.

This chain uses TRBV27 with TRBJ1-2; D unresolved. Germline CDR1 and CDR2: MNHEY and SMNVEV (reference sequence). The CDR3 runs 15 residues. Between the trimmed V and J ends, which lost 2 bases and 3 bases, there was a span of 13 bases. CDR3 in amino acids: CASSLTVLPHYGYTF. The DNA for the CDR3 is TGTGCCAGCAGTTTAACGGTCCTACCCCACTATGGCTACACCTTC.

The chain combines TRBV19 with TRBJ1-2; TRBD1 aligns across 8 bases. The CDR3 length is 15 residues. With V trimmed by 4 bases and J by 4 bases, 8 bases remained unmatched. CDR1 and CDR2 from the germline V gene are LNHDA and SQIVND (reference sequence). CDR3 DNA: TGTGCCAGTAGTACCGGACAGGGAAGTAGCTATGGCTACACCTTC. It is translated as CASSTGQGSSYGYTF. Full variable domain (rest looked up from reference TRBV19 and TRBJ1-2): DGGITQSPKYLFRKEGQNVTLSCEQNLNHDAMYWYRQDPGQGLRLIYYSQIVNDFQKGDIAEGYSVSREKKESFPLTVTSAQKNPTAFYLCASSTGQGSSYGYTFGSGTRLTVV.

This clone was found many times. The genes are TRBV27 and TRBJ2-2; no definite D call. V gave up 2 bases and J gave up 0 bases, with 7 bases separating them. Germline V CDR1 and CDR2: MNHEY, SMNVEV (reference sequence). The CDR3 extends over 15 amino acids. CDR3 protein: CASSLTRTNTGELFF. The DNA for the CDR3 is TGTGCCAGCAGTTTAACAAGAACGAACACCGGGGAGCTGTTTTTT.

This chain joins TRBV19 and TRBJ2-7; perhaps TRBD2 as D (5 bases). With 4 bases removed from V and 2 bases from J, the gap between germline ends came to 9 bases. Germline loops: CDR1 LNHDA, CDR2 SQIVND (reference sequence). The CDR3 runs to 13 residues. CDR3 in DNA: TGTGCCAGTAGTAGAGGGCAGACCTACGAGCAGTACTTC. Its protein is CASSRGQTYEQYF.

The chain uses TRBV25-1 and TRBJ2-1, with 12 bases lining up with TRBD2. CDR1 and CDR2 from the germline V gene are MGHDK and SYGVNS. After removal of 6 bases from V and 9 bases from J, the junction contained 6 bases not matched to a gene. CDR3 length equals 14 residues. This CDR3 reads CASSWTSGAGEQFF. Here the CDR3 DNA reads TGTGCCAGCAGCTGGACTAGCGGGGCGGGTGAGCAGTTCTTC.

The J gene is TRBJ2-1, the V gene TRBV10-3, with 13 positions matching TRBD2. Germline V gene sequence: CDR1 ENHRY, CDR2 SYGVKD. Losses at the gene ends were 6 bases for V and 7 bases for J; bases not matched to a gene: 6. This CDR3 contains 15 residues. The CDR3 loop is CAISPGLAGENEQFF. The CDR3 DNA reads TGTGCCATCAGCCCTGGACTAGCGGGAGAAAATGAGCAGTTCTTC.

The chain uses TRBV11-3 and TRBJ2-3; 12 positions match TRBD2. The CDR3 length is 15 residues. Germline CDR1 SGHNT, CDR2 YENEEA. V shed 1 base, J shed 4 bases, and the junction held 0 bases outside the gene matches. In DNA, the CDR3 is TGTGCCAGCAGCTTAGCTAGCGGGGGGGCAGATACGCAGTATTTT. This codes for CASSLASGGADTQYF.

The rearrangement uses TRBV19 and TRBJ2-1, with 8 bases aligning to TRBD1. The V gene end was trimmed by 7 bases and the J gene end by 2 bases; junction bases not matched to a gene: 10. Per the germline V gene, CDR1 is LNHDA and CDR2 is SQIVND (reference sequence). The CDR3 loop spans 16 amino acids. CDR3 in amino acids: CASTPGGSWAYNEQFF. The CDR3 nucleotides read TGTGCCAGTACCCCAGGGGGCAGCTGGGCCTACAATGAGCAGTTCTTC.

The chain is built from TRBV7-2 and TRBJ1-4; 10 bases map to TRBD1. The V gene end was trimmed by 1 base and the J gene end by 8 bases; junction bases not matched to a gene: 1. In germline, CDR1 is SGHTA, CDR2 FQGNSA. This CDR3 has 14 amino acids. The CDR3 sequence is CASSLGQGAEKLFF. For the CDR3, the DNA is TGTGCCAGCAGCTTAGGACAGGGGGCGGAAAAACTGTTTTTT.

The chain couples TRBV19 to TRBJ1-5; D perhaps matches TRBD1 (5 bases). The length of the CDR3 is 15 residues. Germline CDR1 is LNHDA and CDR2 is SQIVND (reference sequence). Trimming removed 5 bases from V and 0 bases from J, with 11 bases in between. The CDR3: CASSVGHYSNQPQHF. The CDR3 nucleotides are TGTGCCAGTAGTGTCGGACATTATAGCAATCAGCCCCAGCATTTT.

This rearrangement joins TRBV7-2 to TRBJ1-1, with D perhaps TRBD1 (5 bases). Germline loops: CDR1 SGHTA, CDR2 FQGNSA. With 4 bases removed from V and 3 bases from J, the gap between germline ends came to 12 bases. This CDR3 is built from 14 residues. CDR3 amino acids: CASSWGGVYTEAFF. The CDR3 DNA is TGTGCCAGCAGCTGGGGGGGGGTTTACACTGAAGCTTTCTTT. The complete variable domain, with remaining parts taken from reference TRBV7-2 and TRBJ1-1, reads GAGVSQSPSNKVTEKGKDVELRCDPISGHTALYWYRQSLGQGLEFLIYFQGNSAPDKSGLPSDRFSAERTGGSVSTLTIQRTQQEDSAVYLCASSWGGVYTEAFFGQGTRLTVV.

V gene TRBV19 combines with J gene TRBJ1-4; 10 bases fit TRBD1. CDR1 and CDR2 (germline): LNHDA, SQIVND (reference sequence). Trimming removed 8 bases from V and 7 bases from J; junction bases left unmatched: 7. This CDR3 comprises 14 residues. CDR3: CASRPGTGAEKLFF. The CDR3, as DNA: TGTGCCAGTCGGCCGGGGACAGGGGCTGAAAAACTGTTTTTT.

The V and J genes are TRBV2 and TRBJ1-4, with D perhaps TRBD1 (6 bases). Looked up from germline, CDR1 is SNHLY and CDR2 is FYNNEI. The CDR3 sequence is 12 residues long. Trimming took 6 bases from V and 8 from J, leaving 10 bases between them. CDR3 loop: CASSGTGEKLFF. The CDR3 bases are TGTGCCAGCAGCGGAACAGGGGAAAAACTGTTTTTT.

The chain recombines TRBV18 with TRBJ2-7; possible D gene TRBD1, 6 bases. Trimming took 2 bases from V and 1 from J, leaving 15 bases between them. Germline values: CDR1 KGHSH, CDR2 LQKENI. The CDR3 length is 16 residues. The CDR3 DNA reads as TGTGCCAGCTCACCATTTGTCACAGGGCGGTCCTACGAGCAGTACTTC. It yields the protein CASSPFVTGRSYEQYF.

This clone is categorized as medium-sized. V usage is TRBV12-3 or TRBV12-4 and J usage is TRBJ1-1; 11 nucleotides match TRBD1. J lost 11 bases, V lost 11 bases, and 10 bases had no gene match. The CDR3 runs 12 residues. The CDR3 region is CAARTGGIAAFF. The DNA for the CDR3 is TGTGCCGCTAGGACAGGGGGCATAGCGGCTTTCTTT.

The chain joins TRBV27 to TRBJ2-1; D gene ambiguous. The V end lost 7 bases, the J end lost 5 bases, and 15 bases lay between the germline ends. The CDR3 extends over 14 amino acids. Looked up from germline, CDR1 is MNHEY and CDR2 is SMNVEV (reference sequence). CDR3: CASISSGPNNEQFF. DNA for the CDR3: TGTGCCAGCATATCGAGTGGGCCTAACAATGAGCAGTTCTTC.

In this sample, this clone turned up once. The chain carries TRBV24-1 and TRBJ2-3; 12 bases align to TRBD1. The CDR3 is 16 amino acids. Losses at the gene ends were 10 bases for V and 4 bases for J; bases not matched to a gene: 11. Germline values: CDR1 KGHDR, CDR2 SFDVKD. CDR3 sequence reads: CATSPTGTGGADTQYF. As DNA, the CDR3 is TGTGCCACTTCGCCGACCGGGACAGGGGGCGCAGATACGCAGTATTTT.

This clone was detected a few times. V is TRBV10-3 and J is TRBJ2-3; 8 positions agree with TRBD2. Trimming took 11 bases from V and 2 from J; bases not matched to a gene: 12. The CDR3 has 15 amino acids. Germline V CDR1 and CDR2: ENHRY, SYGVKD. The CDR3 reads CAAGGTRISTDTQYF. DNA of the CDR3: TGTGCCGCCGGGGGGACTAGAATTTCCACAGATACGCAGTATTTT.